The rows below give T cell receptor beta chains drawn from one sample of a study of blood T cell repertoires in COVID-19. TCRdb keeps only in-frame clones here, not all; method: immunoSEQ multiplex PCR. The table has over 60,000 clones, roughly 90% seen once. Input material: peripheral blood. All receptors come from a man aged 55 to 70 with acute or convalescent COVID-19. Each CDR3 is given with its conserved first and last residue. Fields, in order: V gene, D gene, J gene, clone size, CDR3 DNA, CDR3 protein. A D gene is named only where the DNA matches it firmly. Where a row states a size, it is once, few, many or the class of an expanded clone; other rows omit it.

V: TRBV7-7
D: NA
J: TRBJ2-5
size: NA
DNA: TGTGCTAGCAGCTCAGGGCCCCAAGAGACCCAGTACTTC
CDR3: CASSSGPQETQYF

V: TRBV5-6
D: NA
J: TRBJ2-7
size: few
DNA: TGTGCCAGCAGCGTCGACAGTACAGCCTACGAGCAGTACTTC
CDR3: CASSVDSTAYEQYF

V: TRBV5-5
D: NA
J: TRBJ1-5
size: NA
DNA: TGTGCCAGCAGCCTTGACAGGACCGCAACACTCAGGGATCAGCCCCAGCATTTT
CDR3: CASSLDRTATLRDQPQHF

V: TRBV5-1
D: TRBD2
J: TRBJ2-7
size: NA
DNA: TGCGCCAGCAGCTTGCATTGGGGGGGAACCTACGAGCAGTACTTC
CDR3: CASSLHWGGTYEQYF

V: TRBV6-6
D: NA
J: TRBJ2-5
size: NA
DNA: TGTGCCACCCACCTGGCCTTACAAGAGACCCAGTACTTC
CDR3: CATHLALQETQYF

V: TRBV18
D: NA
J: TRBJ2-7
size: NA
DNA: TGTGCCAGCTCAACAACAAGCGTGGGCGAGCAGTACTTC
CDR3: CASSTTSVGEQYF

V: TRBV5-1
D: NA
J: TRBJ1-6
size: once
DNA: TGCGCCAGCAGCTTGGAGCCGAGTTGGGGCTACGGCTCCTATAATTCACCCCTCCACTTT
CDR3: CASSLEPSWGYGSYNSPLHF

V: TRBV19
D: NA
J: TRBJ1-1
size: NA
DNA: TGTGCCAGTAGAGGCTTCCAATCGGGGAACACTGAAGCTTTCTTT
CDR3: CASRGFQSGNTEAFF

V: TRBV19
D: NA
J: TRBJ1-2
size: NA
DNA: TGTGCCAGTAGTTCTGAACAGAACTATGGCTACACCTTC
CDR3: CASSSEQNYGYTF

V: TRBV10-3
D: TRBD1
J: TRBJ2-2
size: NA
DNA: TGTGCCATCAGTCCGACAGGGGGCGAGGCCGGGGAGCTGTTTTTT
CDR3: CAISPTGGEAGELFF

V: TRBV7-3
D: TRBD1
J: TRBJ2-5
size: NA
DNA: TGTGCCAGCAGCTTAAAAGGGGGACGGACAGGGGGAGAGACCCAGTACTTC
CDR3: CASSLKGGRTGGETQYF

V: TRBV3-1/TRBV3-2
D: TRBD2
J: TRBJ2-3
size: NA
DNA: TGTGCCAGCAGGGAGCGGGGGGGCCCAGATACGCAGTATTTT
CDR3: CASRERGGPDTQYF

V: TRBV6-5
D: TRBD1
J: TRBJ1-1
size: NA
DNA: TGTGCCAGCAGTTACCTGACAGGGGCAGCGAACACTGAAGCTTTCTTT
CDR3: CASSYLTGAANTEAFF

V: TRBV7-2
D: NA
J: TRBJ1-3
size: NA
DNA: TGTGCCAGCAGCTTCAGGACACCTGGAAACACCATATATTTT
CDR3: CASSFRTPGNTIYF

V: TRBV6-1
D: NA
J: TRBJ1-6
size: NA
DNA: TGTGCCAGCAGGGAAGGACAGTCCTATAATTCACCCCTCCACTTT
CDR3: CASREGQSYNSPLHF

V: TRBV9
D: NA
J: TRBJ1-1
size: NA
DNA: TGTGCCAGCAGCGTAGATGGCAGGACTGAAGCTTTCTTT
CDR3: CASSVDGRTEAFF

V: TRBV6-1
D: NA
J: TRBJ1-6
size: once
DNA: TGTGCCAGCAGTGAAGCGGAAGGGGTCCCCCTCCACTTT
CDR3: CASSEAEGVPLHF

V: TRBV9
D: NA
J: TRBJ1-2
size: NA
DNA: TGTGCCAGCAGCGAGGACTTCACTAACTATGGCTACACCTTC
CDR3: CASSEDFTNYGYTF

V: TRBV5-1
D: NA
J: TRBJ1-1
size: NA
DNA: TGCGCCAGCAGCTTGTCAGGGTTGGACACTGAAGCTTTCTTT
CDR3: CASSLSGLDTEAFF

V: TRBV30
D: TRBD2
J: TRBJ2-5
size: NA
DNA: TGTGCCTGGAGTGTGGGGGGGGGAGAGACCCAGTACTTC
CDR3: CAWSVGGGETQYF

V: TRBV7-9
D: TRBD2
J: TRBJ2-5
size: NA
DNA: TGTGCCAGCAGGCCACTTGGTAGCGGGGGACAAGAGACCCAGTACTTC
CDR3: CASRPLGSGGQETQYF

V: TRBV15
D: NA
J: TRBJ1-3
size: NA
DNA: TGTGCCACCAGCAGAGATCGCGGGATCTCTGGAAACACCATATATTTT
CDR3: CATSRDRGISGNTIYF

V: TRBV21-1
D: NA
J: TRBJ1-2
size: NA
DNA: TGTGCCAGCAGCAGAGACAGTACGGGCTACACCTTC
CDR3: CASSRDSTGYTF

V: TRBV9
D: NA
J: TRBJ1-2
size: once
DNA: TGTGCCAGCAGCGGTGCGGGGGGGGTTGCTAACTATGGCTACACCTTC
CDR3: CASSGAGGVANYGYTF

V: TRBV3-1/TRBV3-2
D: NA
J: TRBJ2-7
size: NA
DNA: TGTGCCAGCAGCCGAACGACCGGGTCCCACGAGCAGTACTTC
CDR3: CASSRTTGSHEQYF

V: TRBV11-2
D: TRBD1
J: TRBJ1-6
size: NA
DNA: TGTGCCAGCAGCTTGTTGACAGGGGCTAATTCACCCCTCCACTTT
CDR3: CASSLLTGANSPLHF

V: TRBV6-4
D: TRBD2
J: TRBJ2-3
size: NA
DNA: TGTGCCAGCAGTGACTCGAAGGCTAGCGGGGTGGATACGCAGTATTTT
CDR3: CASSDSKASGVDTQYF

V: TRBV3-1/TRBV3-2
D: NA
J: TRBJ1-2
size: NA
DNA: TGTGCCAGCAGCCAAGACCAGGAACACCTCTATGGCTACACCTTC
CDR3: CASSQDQEHLYGYTF

V: TRBV18
D: NA
J: TRBJ1-1
size: NA
DNA: TGTGCCAGCTCGCAAGGACAGAACACTGAAGCTTTCTTT
CDR3: CASSQGQNTEAFF

V: TRBV4-1
D: NA
J: TRBJ1-2
size: NA
DNA: TGCGCCAGCAGCCAAGACCTTCCCCTGACACGGAGGGGCGATGGCTACACCTTC
CDR3: CASSQDLPLTRRGDGYTF

V: TRBV6-6
D: NA
J: TRBJ1-2
size: NA
DNA: TGTGCCAGCACCTACTACGGGGATACCTATGGCTACACCTTC
CDR3: CASTYYGDTYGYTF

V: TRBV4-1
D: NA
J: TRBJ1-4
size: NA
DNA: TGCGCCAGCAGCCAAGATGAGGCGGCAGGGAGGGTAAAACTGTTTTTT
CDR3: CASSQDEAAGRVKLFF

V: TRBV6-5
D: TRBD1
J: TRBJ1-4
size: NA
DNA: TGTGCCAGCATGTCCGGGACAGCAACTAATGAAAAACTGTTTTTT
CDR3: CASMSGTATNEKLFF

V: TRBV7-7
D: TRBD1
J: TRBJ1-1
size: NA
DNA: TGTGCTAGCAGCAGGGGGCAAGACACTGAAGCTTTCTTT
CDR3: CASSRGQDTEAFF

V: TRBV3-1/TRBV3-2
D: TRBD1
J: TRBJ1-1
size: NA
DNA: TGTGCCAGCAGCCACCAAGCGACAGGGCTCTCTGAAGCTTTCTTT
CDR3: CASSHQATGLSEAFF

V: TRBV18
D: NA
J: TRBJ2-6
size: few
DNA: TGTGCCAGCTCACCCCCCGCTGGGGCCAACGTCCTGACTTTC
CDR3: CASSPPAGANVLTF

V: TRBV6-2/TRBV6-3
D: NA
J: TRBJ1-6
size: NA
DNA: TGTGCCAGCAGTTTTTCACTCTCACCCCTCCACTTT
CDR3: CASSFSLSPLHF

V: TRBV7-6
D: TRBD1
J: TRBJ1-6
size: NA
DNA: TGTGCCAGCAGCTTCCGGGACAGGGATTCACCCCTCCACTTT
CDR3: CASSFRDRDSPLHF

V: TRBV27
D: NA
J: TRBJ2-1
size: once
DNA: TGTGCCAGCAGGCGGGGAGTCCACAATGAGCAGTTCTTC
CDR3: CASRRGVHNEQFF

V: TRBV7-9
D: NA
J: TRBJ1-2
size: NA
DNA: TGTGCCAGCAGCTTAGGTACGGGACTCTATGGCTACACCTTC
CDR3: CASSLGTGLYGYTF

V: TRBV19
D: NA
J: TRBJ2-3
size: NA
DNA: TGTGCCAGTAAGACTGGACATAGCACAGATACGCAGTATTTT
CDR3: CASKTGHSTDTQYF

V: TRBV11-2
D: NA
J: TRBJ1-5
size: NA
DNA: TGTGCCAGCAGCATGACAGGAGATCAGCCCCAGCATTTT
CDR3: CASSMTGDQPQHF

V: TRBV3-1/TRBV3-2
D: NA
J: TRBJ1-5
size: once
DNA: TGTGCCAGCAGCCAAGGGCTAGGCAATCAGCCCCAGCATTTT
CDR3: CASSQGLGNQPQHF